Below are 28 T cell receptor beta chains sequenced from a single sample in a study of blood T cell repertoires in COVID-19. Sequenced by immunoSEQ multiplex PCR; TCRdb stores in-frame clones only, minus some. The sample includes over 350,000 clones, 87% of them seen just once. Sequenced input: PBMCs or T cells enriched from blood (not recorded which). Receptor source: a woman aged 45-59 years who had recovered from COVID-19.

The count of this clone is one. CDR3 DNA: TGTGCCAGCAGCGGCGACAGTCGGGAAAAACTGTTTTTT. Amino acids: CASSGDSREKLFF. V usage is TRBV7-8 and J usage is TRBJ1-4; tentatively, D is TRBD1 (5 bases). Germline V gene sequence: CDR1 SGHVS, CDR2 FQNEAQ. V lost 5 bases and J lost 8, with 12 bases in between. The CDR3 length is 13 residues.

The chain has TRBV7-8 and TRBJ1-4; TRBD1 agrees at 8 bases. V was clipped by 5 bases and J by 3 bases; unmatched bases: 5. Germline V CDR1 and CDR2: SGHVS, FQNEAQ. This CDR3 has 15 residues. CDR3 bases: TGTGCCAGCAGCGCGATCAGGGGGCCTAATGAAAAACTGTTTTTT. This gives the protein CASSAIRGPNEKLFF.

This chain joins TRBV11-2 and TRBJ1-3; no reliable D call. Germline-derived CDR1 and CDR2 are SGHAT and FQNNGV. This CDR3 has 16 residues. Trimming took off 1 base at V and 0 bases at J, with 10 bases between the two ends. The CDR3 sequence is CASSLARGLSGNTIYF. DNA of the CDR3: TGTGCCAGCAGCTTAGCGAGAGGACTCTCTGGAAACACCATATATTTT. The complete variable domain, with remaining parts taken from reference TRBV11-2 and TRBJ1-3, reads EAGVAQSPRYKIIEKRQSVAFWCNPISGHATLYWYQQILGQGPKLLIQFQNNGVVDDSQLPKDRFSAERLKGVDSTLKIQPAKLEDSAVYLCASSLARGLSGNTIYFGEGSWLTVV.

The chain links TRBV9 to TRBJ2-3; 10 nucleotides line up with TRBD2. The CDR3 length is 15 residues. The trim removed 3 bases at V and 5 bases at J, leaving 6 bases unmatched. Germline CDR1 is SGDLS and CDR2 is YYNGEE. The CDR3 nucleotides read TGTGCCAGCAGCGCCCTAGCGGGGGAGGGAGATACGCAGTATTTT. This translates into CASSALAGEGDTQYF.

For the CDR3, the DNA is TGTGCCAGCAGTTCAATAGCGGGGCTGTACAATGAGCAGTTCTTC. This codes for CASSSIAGLYNEQFF. The genes are TRBV28 and TRBJ2-1; 8 bases agree with TRBD2. The length of the CDR3 is 15 residues. Germline CDR1 and CDR2: MDHEN and SYDVKM. J lost 4 bases, V lost 4 bases, and 6 bases had no gene match.

This clone was recorded many times. The rearrangement links TRBV4-1 to TRBJ2-6, with 7 bases that match TRBD1. Trimming removed 4 bases from V and 1 base from J; junction bases left unmatched: 16. The length of the CDR3 is 20 residues. Germline V gene lookup returns CDR1 MGHRA and CDR2 YSYEKL. The CDR3 protein is CASSLQPWGQSLSGANVLTF. As DNA, the CDR3 is TGCGCCAGCAGCCTCCAACCGTGGGGACAGTCCTTGTCTGGGGCCAACGTCCTGACTTTC.

The chain couples TRBV5-8 to TRBJ2-7; D unresolved. Germline V gene lookup returns CDR1 SGHTS and CDR2 YDEGEE. The CDR3 consists of 16 residues. Trimming shortened V by 1 base and J by 0 bases, and 14 bases separated the two germline ends. CDR3 protein: CASSLYPGALSYEQYF. CDR3 DNA sequence: TGTGCCAGCAGCTTGTATCCGGGTGCTCTCTCCTACGAGCAGTACTTC.

V is TRBV28 and J is TRBJ1-6; D may be TRBD1 (5 bases). The CDR3 is 14 residues long. Germline assignment: CDR1 MDHEN and CDR2 SYDVKM. Trimming shortened V by 7 bases and J by 5 bases, and 12 bases separated the two germline ends. DNA of the CDR3: TGTGCCAGCAAAAGGGCGGGGGATAATTCACCCCTCCACTTT. It yields the protein CASKRAGDNSPLHF.

The chain has TRBV19 and TRBJ1-4; D not resolved. The CDR3 runs to 12 residues. The V gene's germline CDR1 is LNHDA and CDR2 SQIVND (reference sequence). With 8 bases removed from V and 8 bases from J, the gap between germline ends came to 12 bases. The CDR3 DNA reads as TGTGCCAGTGCGAGCGGGAGGGAAAAACTGTTTTTT. Its translation is CASASGREKLFF.

The chain has TRBV7-9 and TRBJ1-5; TRBD1 agrees at 7 bases. Germline V gene data show CDR1 as SEHNR and CDR2 as FQNEAQ (reference sequence). There are 14 residues in the CDR3. J gave up 11 bases and V 1 base, and 8 bases lay outside the gene matches. CDR3 DNA sequence: TGTGCCAGCAGCTTAGGCTCAGGGGGGTTGACCCAGCATTTT. It encodes CASSLGSGGLTQHF.

The rearrangement links TRBV11-2 to TRBJ2-3, with 10 bases matching TRBD2. Trimming cost V 5 bases and J 6 bases; bases outside gene matches: 14. This CDR3 is 17 amino acids long. CDR1 SGHAT and CDR2 FQNNGV come from the germline V gene. The CDR3 loop reads CASSDRTSGAFADTQYF. The CDR3 DNA is TGTGCCAGCAGCGATCGAACTAGCGGGGCGTTCGCCGATACGCAGTATTTT.

V and J are TRBV12-5 and TRBJ2-3; D gene ambiguous. Trimming took 6 bases from V and 1 from J, leaving 8 bases between them. The CDR3 extends over 13 amino acids. In germline, CDR1 is LGHNT, CDR2 FRNRAP. The CDR3 bases are TGTGCTAGTGGCCTCCCAGGCACAGATACGCAGTATTTT. Translating gives CASGLPGTDTQYF.

The chain uses TRBV7-9 and TRBJ2-7; D unclear. V gave up 5 bases and J gave up 2 bases, with 7 bases separating them. CDR3 length: 12 amino acids. CDR1 and CDR2 from the germline V gene are SEHNR and FQNEAQ (reference sequence). CDR3 bases: TGTGCCAGCAGCCTATTACCCTACGAGCAGTACTTC. It yields the protein CASSLLPYEQYF.

The chain combines TRBV5-1 with TRBJ1-6; maybe TRBD1 (6 bases). The germline V gene encodes CDR1 SGHRS and CDR2 YFSETQ. Trimming pared 4 bases from V and 13 bases from J, leaving 9 bases between. The CDR3 is made up of 11 amino acids. CDR3 in amino acids: CASSAQGPLHF. The CDR3 bases are TGCGCCAGCAGCGCCCAGGGGCCCCTCCACTTT.

This clone has a single count. The rearrangement uses TRBV10-1 and TRBJ2-3, with TRBD1 matching 7 bases. The V gene's germline CDR1 is WNHNN and CDR2 SYGVQD (reference sequence). V dropped 5 bases and J dropped 6; count of bases not matched to a gene: 5. The CDR3 is 13 residues long. The CDR3 DNA sequence: TGCGCCAGCAGTCCTGACAGGGCCGATACGCAGTATTTT. Translating it yields CASSPDRADTQYF.

This rearrangement joins TRBV25-1 to TRBJ1-5, with 7 bases fitting TRBD1. Looked up from germline, CDR1 is MGHDK and CDR2 is SYGVNS. J gave up 3 bases and V 4 bases, and 3 bases lay outside the gene matches. The CDR3 has 14 amino acids. The DNA of the CDR3 is TGTGCCAGCAGTGGGGGACAGTTCAATCAGCCCCAGCATTTT. The encoded protein is CASSGGQFNQPQHF.

The rearrangement joins TRBV5-4 to TRBJ2-2, with a tentative D call TRBD2 (5 bases). The CDR3 has 16 amino acids. Germline V gene lookup returns CDR1 SGHNT and CDR2 YYREEE (reference sequence). Trimming pared 0 bases from V and 5 bases from J, leaving 14 bases between. The CDR3 protein is CASSLEVANPTGELFF. CDR3 nucleotide sequence: TGTGCCAGCAGCTTGGAGGTAGCGAATCCAACCGGGGAGCTGTTTTTT. The full variable domain, rest sourced from reference TRBV5-4 and TRBJ2-2, is ETGVTQSPTHLIKTRGQQVTLRCSSQSGHNTVSWYQQALGQGPQFIFQYYREEENGRGNFPPRFSGLQFPNYSSELNVNALELDDSALYLCASSLEVANPTGELFFGEGSRLTVL.

The chain employs TRBV5-1 and TRBJ2-7; D remains ambiguous. There are 15 residues in the CDR3. The germline gives CDR1 SGHRS, CDR2 YFSETQ. V lost 0 bases and J 1 base, leaving 11 bases between the germline ends. CDR3 sequence (DNA): TGCGCCAGCAGCTTGGAATGGCACGGGTCCTACGAGCAGTACTTC. Protein: CASSLEWHGSYEQYF.

V and J are TRBV10-2 and TRBJ2-7; D might be TRBD1 (5 bases). The CDR3 sequence is 13 residues long. Trimming cost V 2 bases and J 4 bases, with 9 bases left between them. Germline CDR1 WSHSY, CDR2 SAAADI. The CDR3 loop reads CASSEARAYEQYF. For the CDR3, the DNA is TGCGCCAGCAGTGAGGCCAGGGCATACGAGCAGTACTTC.

The CDR3 reads CASSGEAGGREKLFF. The CDR3 region has the DNA TGCGCCAGCAGCGGCGAGGCAGGGGGCAGAGAAAAACTGTTTTTT. This sequence joins TRBV5-1 and TRBJ1-4; 8 positions agree with TRBD1. The CDR3 spans 15 residues. The germline V gene encodes CDR1 SGHRS and CDR2 YFSETQ. J gave up 8 bases and V 4 bases, and 10 bases lay outside the gene matches. Variable domain in full (rest from reference TRBV5-1 and TRBJ1-4): KAGVTQTPRYLIKTRGQQVTLSCSPISGHRSVSWYQQTPGQGLQFLFEYFSETQRNKGNFPGRFSGRQFSNSRSEMNVSTLELGDSALYLCASSGEAGGREKLFFGSGTQLSVL.

V usage is TRBV7-2 and J usage is TRBJ1-2; TRBD1 matches 8 bases. In germline, CDR1 is SGHTA, CDR2 FQGNSA. The CDR3 is 19 residues long. The V and J ends lost 3 bases and 0 bases, in that order; junction bases with no gene match: 15. The CDR3 region has the DNA TGTGCCAGCAGCTTCCCCCTCACAGGACAGGGAACACCTAACTATGGCTACACCTTC. This translates into CASSFPLTGQGTPNYGYTF.

The chain recombines TRBV25-1 with TRBJ1-5; 7 bases map to TRBD1. Trimming removed 4 bases from V and 6 bases from J; junction bases left unmatched: 9. CDR1 is MGHDK, CDR2 SYGVNS, per germline. The CDR3 runs to 15 residues. The CDR3 is CASSGSDRTIQPQHF. For the CDR3, the DNA is TGTGCCAGCAGTGGCTCGGACAGGACTATTCAGCCCCAGCATTTT.

The chain carries TRBV2 and TRBJ1-5; weak D call: TRBD1 (5 bases). Germline CDR1 is SNHLY and CDR2 is FYNNEI. Trimming took 3 bases from V and 1 from J, leaving 10 bases between them. This CDR3 spans 15 amino acids. The CDR3 protein is CASSEGRYSNQPQHF. CDR3 DNA sequence: TGTGCCAGCAGTGAGGGGCGCTACAGCAATCAGCCCCAGCATTTT. The whole variable domain, filled in from reference TRBV2 and TRBJ1-5, reads EPEVTQTPSHQVTQMGQEVILRCVPISNHLYFYWYRQILGQKVEFLVSFYNNEISEKSEIFDDQFSVERPDGSNFTLKIRSTKLEDSAMYFCASSEGRYSNQPQHFGDGTRLSIL.

The J gene is TRBJ1-3, the V gene TRBV2; TRBD1 agrees at 8 bases. The CDR3 consists of 14 residues. The V and J ends lost 4 bases and 4 bases, in that order; junction bases with no gene match: 3. CDR1 is SNHLY, CDR2 FYNNEI, per germline. CDR3 loop: CASSVDRGGNTIYF. For the CDR3, the DNA is TGTGCCAGCAGTGTCGACAGGGGAGGAAACACCATATATTTT.

The rearrangement joins TRBV28 to TRBJ2-1; 11 bases are a match to TRBD2. V lost 6 bases to trimming and J lost 10 bases; unmatched junction nucleotides: 11. Germline V CDR1 and CDR2: MDHEN, SYDVKM. The CDR3 has 15 residues. CDR3 DNA sequence: TGTGCCAGCAGCTCCCCGGTAGCGGGGGGGCGAGAGCAGTTCTTC. Protein product: CASSSPVAGGREQFF.

The chain's CDR3 is CASSQEARGNNEQFF. The CDR3 coding sequence is TGCGCCAGCAGCCAAGAGGCTCGAGGGAACAATGAGCAGTTCTTC. The gene calls are TRBV4-1 and TRBJ2-1; TRBD2 is a possible D gene (5 bases). This CDR3 spans 15 amino acids. Between the trimmed V and J ends, which lost 0 bases and 5 bases, there was a span of 11 bases. The V gene's germline CDR1 is MGHRA and CDR2 YSYEKL.

The gene calls are TRBV5-8 and TRBJ1-5; 7 positions match TRBD1. Germline CDR1 and CDR2: SGHTS and YDEGEE. With V trimmed by 2 bases and J by 7 bases, 12 bases remained unmatched. This CDR3 is built from 16 residues. The CDR3 nucleotides read TGTGCCAGCAGCTTCGACGACAGGGATAATATGCAGCCCCAGCATTTT. It yields the protein CASSFDDRDNMQPQHF.

The rearrangement uses TRBV2 and TRBJ2-3, with TRBD1 as a possible D gene (5 bases). This CDR3 comprises 15 residues. The germline V and J ends were trimmed by 6 bases and 3 bases, with 16 bases remaining between them. Germline V gives CDR1 SNHLY, CDR2 FYNNEI. The CDR3 coding sequence is TGTGCCAGCAGGGCAAACAGGTCCCCTACAGATACGCAGTATTTT. It is translated as CASRANRSPTDTQYF.